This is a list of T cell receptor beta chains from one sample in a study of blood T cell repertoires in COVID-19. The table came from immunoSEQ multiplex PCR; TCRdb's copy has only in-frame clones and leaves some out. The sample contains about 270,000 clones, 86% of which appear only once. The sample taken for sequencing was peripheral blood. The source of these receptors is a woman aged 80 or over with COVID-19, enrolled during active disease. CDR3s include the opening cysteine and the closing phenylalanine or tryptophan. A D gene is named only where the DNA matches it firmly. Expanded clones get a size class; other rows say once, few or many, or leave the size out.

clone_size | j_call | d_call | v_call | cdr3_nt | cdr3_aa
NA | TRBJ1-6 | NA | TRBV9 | TGTGCCAGCAGCGTAGCACCCGACGGGTCACCCCTCCACTTT | CASSVAPDGSPLHF
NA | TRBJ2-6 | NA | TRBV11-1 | TGTGCCAGCAGCAATCTCGGGGTCGGGGCCAACGTCCTGACTTTC | CASSNLGVGANVLTF
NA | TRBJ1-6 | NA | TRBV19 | TGTGCCAGTAATTCAGGGTGGAACAGCCTCTATAATTCACCCCTCCACTTT | CASNSGWNSLYNSPLHF
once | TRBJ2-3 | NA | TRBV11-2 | TGTGCCAGCAGCGGAGACCCCGTTTTTACGCAGTATTTT | CASSGDPVFTQYF
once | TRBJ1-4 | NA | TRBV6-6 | TGTGCCAGCACCTACAGAGTCATCCAAACCCAAAAACTGTTTTTT | CASTYRVIQTQKLFF
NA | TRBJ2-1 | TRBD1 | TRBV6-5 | TGTGCCAGCAGAGGACAGGGGAGCTCCTACAATGAGCAGTTCTTC | CASRGQGSSYNEQFF
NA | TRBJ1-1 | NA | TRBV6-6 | TGTGCCAGCAGTCCGTCGGGGAGCCGGACTGAAGCTTTCTTT | CASSPSGSRTEAFF
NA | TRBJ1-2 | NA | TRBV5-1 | TGCGCCAGCAGCCCCCGACTGTCCCTCTATGGCTACACCTTC | CASSPRLSLYGYTF
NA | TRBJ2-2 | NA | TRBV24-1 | TGTGCCACCAGTGCCCTGGGGGAGCTGTTTTTT | CATSALGELFF
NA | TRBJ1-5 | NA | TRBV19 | TGTGCCAGTAGTACCCCAGGGGATAGCAATCAGCCCCAGCATTTT | CASSTPGDSNQPQHF